The 11 T cell receptor beta chains presented below share a single source sample, sequenced in a study of read filtering for tumor transcriptome and immune sequencing. The library was built from around 0.4 ug RNA with molecular barcoded adaptors for alpha/delta and beta/gamma chains. MiXCR, applied by TCRdb to the reads, yields one record per CDR3 protein. The table shows around 30,000 distinct CDR3 sequences, with less than 20% occurring only once. Sequencing was carried out using a population of CD138-negative cells sorted from bone marrow. The receptors derive from a donor aged 40 or older with multiple myeloma.

This sequence joins TRBV20-1 and TRBJ2-7, with D perhaps being TRBD1 or TRBD2 (5 bases each). Trimming removed 4 bases at V and 4 bases at J, with 20 bases between. This CDR3 contains 15 residues. Germline CDR1 is DFQATT and CDR2 is SNEGSKA (reference sequence). CDR3 loop: CSAKHGQGDGYEQYF. In DNA, the CDR3 is TGCAGTGCTAAACACGGACAAGGGGACGGTTACGAGCAGTACTTC.

The table lists this clonotype with many counts. The V gene is TRBV5-1, the J gene TRBJ1-1; TRBD1 matches 10 bases. Germline lookup yields CDR1 SGHRS and CDR2 YFSETQ. CDR3 length equals 15 residues. After removal of 4 bases from V and 3 bases from J, the junction contained 6 bases not matched to a gene. The CDR3: CASSIRQGADTEAFF. The CDR3 bases are TGCGCCAGCAGCATTCGACAGGGGGCAGACACTGAAGCTTTCTTT.

V and J are TRBV4-1 and TRBJ2-5, with D tentatively TRBD2 (6 bases). Trimming pared 1 base from V and 3 bases from J, leaving 12 bases between. Germline V gene data show CDR1 as MGHRA and CDR2 as YSYEKL. CDR3 length equals 15 residues. The CDR3 DNA sequence: TGCGCCAGCAGCCAAGGTGCGAGGAGGGAAGAGACCCAGTACTTC. Its protein is CASSQGARREETQYF.

About this clonotype: A clone one base away is much larger, so this may be a read error. The chain carries TRBV7-9 and TRBJ1-2; D not certain. V was shortened by 4 bases and J by 1 base, with 10 bases between the two germline ends. This CDR3 contains 14 residues. In germline, CDR1 is SEHNR, CDR2 FQNEAQ (reference sequence). The CDR3 loop is CASSSNIHNYGYTF. The CDR3 nucleotides are TGTGCCAGCAGCTCAAACATACATAACTATGGCTACACCTTC.

This clonotype occurred many times. The gene calls are TRBV5-1 and TRBJ2-5; the match to TRBD2 covers 10 bases. Germline V lookup: CDR1 SGHRS, CDR2 YFSETQ. J was trimmed by 5 bases and V by 1 base; bases with no gene match: 14. This CDR3 region has 18 residues. The CDR3 bases are TGCGCCAGCAGCTTGTGGATCCTCAGCGGGAGGGGTCCGGAGACCCAGTACTTC. Its protein product is CASSLWILSGRGPETQYF.

At least ten counts were recorded for this clonotype. The V and J genes are TRBV7-9 and TRBJ2-7; 13 bases agree with TRBD2. J gave up 3 bases and V 5 bases, and 10 bases lay outside the gene matches. This CDR3 spans 17 amino acids. CDR1 is SEHNR, CDR2 FQNEAQ, per germline (reference sequence). CDR3 nucleotides: TGTGCCAGCAGCGGAACGATGACTAGCGGGAGGATCTACGAGCAGTACTTC. Encoded protein: CASSGTMTSGRIYEQYF.

This clonotype was seen ten or more times. The chain uses TRBV29-1 and TRBJ2-3; D possibly uses TRBD1 or TRBD2 (5 bases each). From germline, CDR1 is SQVTM and CDR2 ANQGSEA. The length of the CDR3 is 14 residues. The V gene lost 6 bases and the J gene lost 0 bases, with 13 bases spanning the gap. CDR3 sequence (DNA): TGCAGCGTCTCCGGGACCCACAGCACAGATACGCAGTATTTT. It is translated as CSVSGTHSTDTQYF.

This clonotype was seen at least ten times. The J gene is TRBJ2-3, the V gene TRBV28; D is perhaps TRBD2 (5 bases). CDR3 length equals 14 residues. The V end lost 7 bases, the J end lost 6 bases, and 17 bases lay between the germline ends. Looked up from germline, CDR1 is MDHEN and CDR2 is SYDVKM. This CDR3 reads CASTFGGLEDTQYF. CDR3 DNA sequence: TGTGCCAGCACCTTTGGCGGGTTGGAGGATACGCAGTATTTT.

This clonotype appeared many times. This chain links TRBV4-1 with TRBJ2-1; 9 bases match TRBD1. Germline V gene sequence: CDR1 MGHRA, CDR2 YSYEKL. V gave up 2 bases and J gave up 10 bases; unmatched junction bases: 6. This CDR3 contains 14 residues. In DNA form, the CDR3 reads TGCGCCAGCAGCCAAAGGGACAGGGAAGGGGAGCAGTTCTTC. Protein: CASSQRDREGEQFF.

The table lists this clonotype with many counts. This chain connects TRBV6-4 to TRBJ1-1, with TRBD1 matching 10 bases. The J segment lost 3 bases and the V segment lost 0 bases, leaving 7 bases of the junction unmatched. This CDR3 has 17 residues. Germline values: CDR1 MRHNA, CDR2 SNTAGT. CDR3 nucleotide sequence: TGTGCCAGCAGTGACTCGTGGACAGGGGGGTCAGACACTGAAGCTTTCTTT. Amino acids: CASSDSWTGGSDTEAFF.

The chain joins TRBV20-1 to TRBJ2-1; 10 nucleotides align to TRBD2. Germline CDR1 is DFQATT and CDR2 is SNEGSKA (reference sequence). The CDR3 runs 13 residues. V dropped 5 bases and J dropped 8; count of bases not matched to a gene: 6. CDR3 DNA sequence: TGCAGTGCTCACCAGCGGGGGGGCTATGAGCAGTTCTTC. Translated, it gives CSAHQRGGYEQFF.